Each of the 32 T cell receptor beta chains below was sequenced from the same sample in a study of regulatory T cells in long-lasting Graves disease. Indicated time point: persistent/refractory GD, antithyroid drugs over 5 years with positive TRAb. Scientists built the TCR library using RNA that was extracted from PBMCs. Investigators prepared the TCR beta libraries by applying iRepertoire HTBI primers and Arm-PCR of CDR3 regions. TCRdb recomputed calls from the multiplex PCR reads with MiXCR, one row per CDR3 protein. The sample records fewer than 550,000 distinct CDR3 sequences, 20% to 25% being singletons. Sequences were derived from peripheral blood mononuclear cells (PBMCs), sampled when the disease was refractory, from a patient treated with antithyroid drugs. These receptor sequences come from a female donor with Graves disease.

The chain couples TRBV7-2 to TRBJ2-1; 7 bases align to TRBD2. Germline CDR1 is SGHTA and CDR2 is FQGNSA. CDR3 length equals 13 residues. Trimming took 6 bases from V and 2 from J; bases not matched to a gene: 1. In DNA, the CDR3 is TGTGCCAGCAGTGGGGGGGCCTACAATGAGCAGTTCTTC. Translating gives CASSGGAYNEQFF.

This clonotype was seen at least ten times. The chain has TRBV6-2 or TRBV6-3 and TRBJ2-4; D remains ambiguous. The CDR3 sequence is 13 residues long. Trimming shortened V by 5 bases and J by 6 bases, and 11 bases separated the two germline ends. Germline V gives CDR1 MNHEY, CDR2 SVGEGT. The CDR3 nucleotides are TGTGCCAGCAGTGAAGGAGTTTTAAACATTCAGTACTTC. Protein product: CASSEGVLNIQYF.

In its sample, this clonotype was seen many times. V is TRBV28 and J is TRBJ2-5; 10 nucleotides agree with TRBD1. The V gene's germline CDR1 is MDHEN and CDR2 SYDVKM. This CDR3 is 12 amino acids long. V was pared by 8 bases and J by 3 bases, with 0 bases of the junction left unmatched. CDR3 coding DNA: TGTGCCAGCGGGACAGGGGAAGAGACCCAGTACTTC. Translating it yields CASGTGEETQYF.

This clonotype appeared many times. The DNA for the CDR3 is TGTGCCAGCAGCGCAAGCAGTGAAGAGACCCAGTACTTC. Encoded protein: CASSASSEETQYF. V and J are TRBV2 and TRBJ2-5; D gene ambiguous. The CDR3 has 13 amino acids. Trimming shortened V by 6 bases and J by 3 bases, and 11 bases separated the two germline ends. Germline CDR1 SNHLY, CDR2 FYNNEI.

The chain links TRBV20-1 to TRBJ2-7; D is undetermined. The CDR3 runs 14 residues. Deletions cut 0 bases from V and 6 bases from J, with 15 bases between. Germline CDR1 DFQATT, CDR2 SNEGSKA (reference sequence). The CDR3, as DNA: TGCAGTGCTAGAGATCTGCGTCGGAATAGCGAGCAGTACTTC. This translates into CSARDLRRNSEQYF.

In regard to this clonotype: The junction and the germline gene differ at one end; a read error may be behind it. The gene calls are TRBV7-2 and TRBJ2-6, with D possibly being TRBD2 (5 bases). Germline CDR1 SGHTA, CDR2 FQGNSA. The CDR3 covers 15 residues. Here the CDR3 DNA reads TGTGCCAGCAGCGCATCTGTGGTGAGGGCCAACGTCCCGACTTTC. It translates to CASSASVVRANVPTF. Combining the CDR3 with reference TRBV7-2 and TRBJ2-6 gives the whole variable domain GAGVSQSPSNKVTEKGKDVELRCDPISGHTALYWYRQSLGQGLEFLIYFQGNSAPDKSGLPSDRFSAERTGGSVSTLTIQRTQQEDSAVYLCASSASVVRANVPTFGAGSRLTVL.

Many counts were recorded for this clonotype. The chain couples TRBV2 to TRBJ1-6, with TRBD1 as a possible D gene (6 bases). Trimming left V 3 bases short and J 7 bases short, with 16 bases between. There are 16 residues in the CDR3. The germline CDR1 and CDR2 sequences are SNHLY and FYNNEI. The CDR3 DNA reads as TGTGCCAGCAGTGATATAGACAGGTTCGCGAATTCACCCCTCCACTTT. It yields the protein CASSDIDRFANSPLHF.

This clonotype was detected ten times or more. The genes are TRBV28 and TRBJ1-1; D may be TRBD1 (5 bases). The germline gives CDR1 MDHEN, CDR2 SYDVKM. The CDR3 spans 15 residues. V lost 0 bases and J lost 4, with 12 bases in between. CDR3: CASSLWGEIGTEAFF. The CDR3 DNA sequence: TGTGCCAGCAGTTTATGGGGGGAAATAGGCACTGAAGCTTTCTTT.

The rearrangement links TRBV7-9 to TRBJ1-1, with D perhaps TRBD1 (6 bases). The CDR3 sequence is 15 residues long. Germline V lookup: CDR1 SEHNR, CDR2 FQNEAQ (reference sequence). V gave up 2 bases and J gave up 1 base, with 11 bases separating them. In nucleotides, the CDR3 is TGTGCCAGCAGCTTACCAGGGGAAGGGAACACTGAAGCTTTCTTT. Protein product: CASSLPGEGNTEAFF. The variable domain in full, with the rest retrieved from reference TRBV7-9 and TRBJ1-1, is DTGVSQNPRHKITKRGQNVTFRCDPISEHNRLYWYRQTLGQGPEFLTYFQNEAQLEKSRLLSDRFSAERPKGSFSTLEIQRTEQGDSAMYLCASSLPGEGNTEAFFGQGTRLTVV.

In this sample, this clonotype turned up many times. The CDR3 loop reads CASSFGQGFSEAFF. CDR3 nucleotides: TGTGCCAGCAGCTTTGGACAGGGTTTCTCTGAAGCTTTCTTT. The V and J genes are TRBV11-3 and TRBJ1-1; the match to TRBD1 covers 8 bases. The ends lost 3 bases at V and 6 bases at J; junction bases unmatched: 6. This CDR3 comprises 14 residues. The germline V gene has CDR1 SGHNT and CDR2 YENEEA.

As to this clonotype: A much larger clone lies one base from this, so it may be a read error. The rearrangement uses TRBV12-3 or TRBV12-4 and TRBJ2-5; 10 nucleotides align to TRBD2. The CDR3 covers 15 residues. As DNA, the CDR3 is TGTGCCAGCGGTTTATGGCTAGCGGGGGAAGAGACCCAGTACTTC. It encodes CASGLWLAGEETQYF.

V usage is TRBV12-3 or TRBV12-4 and J usage is TRBJ2-1; 8 bases map to TRBD2. CDR3 length equals 14 residues. The ends lost 6 bases at V and 7 bases at J; junction bases unmatched: 8. Written as DNA, the CDR3 is TGTGCCAGCAGCTTCGGGGGGGCGCGAAATGAGCAGTTCTTC. It specifies CASSFGGARNEQFF.

The chain employs TRBV6-5 and TRBJ2-1; TRBD1 aligns across 8 bases. Germline V gives CDR1 MNHEY, CDR2 SVGAGI. This CDR3 is 16 amino acids long. J lost 0 bases, V lost 4 bases, and 5 bases had no gene match. This chain's CDR3 is CASSSLGQGSYNEQFF. CDR3 coding DNA: TGTGCCAGCAGTTCCCTCGGACAGGGCTCCTACAATGAGCAGTTCTTC.

V and J are TRBV6-9 and TRBJ2-7; D call uncertain. CDR1 and CDR2 from the germline V gene are MNHGY and SVAAGI. This CDR3 is 11 amino acids long. The germline V and J ends were trimmed by 2 bases and 4 bases, with 3 bases remaining between them. The CDR3 sequence is CASSYEYEQYF. CDR3 sequence (DNA): TGTGCCAGCAGTTATGAGTACGAGCAGTACTTC.

This chain connects TRBV28 to TRBJ2-7; D is perhaps TRBD2 (6 bases). V gave up 0 bases and J gave up 0 bases, with 12 bases separating them. This CDR3 has 16 amino acids. CDR1 is MDHEN, CDR2 SYDVKM, per germline. Here the CDR3 reads CASSLWGLQDSYEQYF. The CDR3 DNA follows: TGTGCCAGCAGTTTATGGGGACTTCAGGACTCCTACGAGCAGTACTTC.

The J gene is TRBJ2-3, the V gene TRBV7-2; perhaps TRBD1 as D (6 bases). This CDR3 has 15 amino acids. Germline CDR1 is SGHTA and CDR2 is FQGNSA. Trimming took 1 base from V and 0 from J, leaving 8 bases between them. The CDR3 bases are TGTGCCAGCAGCTTAGAAACAGGGAGCACAGATACGCAGTATTTT. The encoded protein is CASSLETGSTDTQYF.

There are a few counts of this clonotype. This chain links TRBV3-1 with TRBJ2-7; D remains ambiguous. The germline V and J ends were trimmed by 2 bases and 4 bases, with 15 bases remaining between them. The CDR3 contains 15 residues. Germline CDR1 and CDR2: LGHDT and YNNKEL (reference sequence). CDR3 loop: CASSQYRAPTYEQYF. The DNA of the CDR3 is TGTGCCAGCAGCCAATATCGTGCACCGACATACGAGCAGTACTTC.

This clonotype was seen many times. This chain uses TRBV6-1 with TRBJ1-1; 7 nucleotides align to TRBD1. The CDR3 contains 13 residues. The V segment lost 9 bases and the J segment 7 bases; nucleotides outside the gene matches: 11. CDR1 and CDR2 from the germline V gene are MNHNS and SASEGT. CDR3 DNA sequence: TGTGCCAGGCATTCGGACAGGAGCGGTGAAGCTTTCTTT. As protein: CARHSDRSGEAFF.

This clonotype was counted only a few times. V usage is TRBV7-9 and J usage is TRBJ1-4; 10 nucleotides line up with TRBD1. J was trimmed by 7 bases and V by 5 bases; bases with no gene match: 7. The CDR3 loop spans 15 amino acids. Per germline, CDR1 SEHNR and CDR2 FQNEAQ (reference sequence). DNA for the CDR3: TGTGCCAGCAGCCTAAGGACAGGGGGATTTGAAAAACTGTTTTTT. This translates into CASSLRTGGFEKLFF.

This clonotype was detected ten times or more. J is TRBJ2-6 and V is TRBV27; D is possibly TRBD2 (5 bases). The CDR3 covers 17 residues. V was clipped by 1 base and J by 4 bases, with 14 bases between them. Germline CDR1 and CDR2: MNHEY and SMNVEV (reference sequence). CDR3 bases: TGTGCCAGCAGTTTATATGCGGGTGCAGCGGGGGCCAACGTCCTGACTTTC. It translates to CASSLYAGAAGANVLTF.

The J gene is TRBJ1-5, the V gene TRBV18, with D possibly TRBD1 on 6 matching bases. The CDR3 sequence is 13 residues long. The germline V and J ends were trimmed by 6 bases and 4 bases, with 10 bases remaining between them. Per germline, CDR1 KGHSH and CDR2 LQKENI. In DNA form, the CDR3 reads TGTGCCAGCTCCGGGGGCCAAAATCAGCCCCAGCATTTT. Its translation is CASSGGQNQPQHF.

This clonotype was observed a handful of times. V gene TRBV7-9 combines with J gene TRBJ2-7; D may match TRBD1 or TRBD2 (5 bases each). Per the germline V gene, CDR1 is SEHNR and CDR2 is FQNEAQ (reference sequence). The CDR3 spans 15 residues. With 3 bases removed from V and 6 bases from J, the gap between germline ends came to 18 bases. This CDR3 is CASSLIGTSRFEQYF. The CDR3 coding sequence is TGTGCCAGCAGCTTGATCGGGACCTCCCGTTTCGAGCAGTACTTC.

The genes are TRBV18 and TRBJ2-7; possibly TRBD1 for D (7 bases). The CDR3 runs to 13 residues. V lost 6 bases and J 7 bases, leaving 16 bases between the germline ends. CDR1 is KGHSH, CDR2 LQKENI, per germline. The CDR3 coding sequence is TGTGCCAGCTCGCTCGGAGGGGGCAAGGAGCAGTACTTC. Protein product: CASSLGGGKEQYF.

This clonotype was counted at least ten times. The J gene is TRBJ1-2, the V gene TRBV6-1, with D unclear. The CDR3 extends over 14 amino acids. The germline V gene encodes CDR1 MNHNS and CDR2 SASEGT. V was pared by 6 bases and J by 2 bases, with 13 bases between. The CDR3 DNA reads TGTGCCAGCAGCGACGATGCTACCAACTATGGCTACACCTTC. Amino acid sequence: CASSDDATNYGYTF.

This clonotype showed up many times. V is TRBV2 and J is TRBJ1-2, with D uncertain. V lost 4 bases and J 8 bases, leaving 11 bases between the germline ends. Germline V lookup: CDR1 SNHLY, CDR2 FYNNEI. This CDR3 is built from 12 residues. The CDR3 loop is CASSAQTEGYTF. DNA of the CDR3: TGTGCCAGCAGTGCCCAGACGGAAGGCTACACCTTC. Full variable domain (outside the CDR3, taken from reference TRBV2 and TRBJ1-2): EPEVTQTPSHQVTQMGQEVILRCVPISNHLYFYWYRQILGQKVEFLVSFYNNEISEKSEIFDDQFSVERPDGSNFTLKIRSTKLEDSAMYFCASSAQTEGYTFGSGTRLTVV.

This clonotype was seen ten or more times. The V gene is TRBV20-1, the J gene TRBJ1-1, with 8 bases fitting TRBD1. The CDR3 runs 12 residues. Germline CDR1 reads DFQATT; CDR2 reads SNEGSKA (reference sequence). The trim removed 3 bases at V and 3 bases at J, leaving 0 bases unmatched. The CDR3 reads CSARTGDTEAFF. CDR3 sequence (DNA): TGCAGTGCTAGGACAGGGGACACTGAAGCTTTCTTT.

The V call is TRBV4-1, the J call TRBJ2-2, with D tentatively TRBD1 (5 bases). V dropped 4 bases and J dropped 7 bases, with 19 bases sitting between them. Germline-derived CDR1 and CDR2 are MGHRA and YSYEKL. This CDR3 contains 16 residues. The DNA of the CDR3 is TGCGCCAGCAGCCTAAGGGTGGCAGGGATTGGCGGGGAGCTGTTTTTT. Protein sequence: CASSLRVAGIGGELFF.

This clonotype was counted at least ten times. The J gene is TRBJ1-1, the V gene TRBV15; no clear D. The ends were cut back, 1 base at V and 3 bases at J, with 6 bases in the middle. This CDR3 region has 13 residues. Germline V gene data show CDR1 as LNHNV and CDR2 as YYDKDF (reference sequence). CDR3 residues: CATSRVLDTEAFF. The CDR3 coding sequence is TGTGCCACCAGCAGAGTCCTCGACACTGAAGCTTTCTTT.

This chain connects TRBV24-1 to TRBJ2-1, with no clear D. Germline CDR1 is KGHDR and CDR2 is SFDVKD. This CDR3 region has 13 residues. The germline V and J ends were trimmed by 6 bases and 9 bases, with 14 bases remaining between them. CDR3 region: CATSREGSGEQFF. The CDR3 bases are TGTGCCACCAGTAGGGAAGGGTCAGGTGAGCAGTTCTTC.

The chain has TRBV6-1 and TRBJ2-2, with 9 bases that match TRBD1. V lost 6 bases, J lost 7 bases, and 9 bases stayed unmatched. CDR3 size: 15 residues. Germline V gene lookup returns CDR1 MNHNS and CDR2 SASEGT. CDR3 DNA: TGTGCCAGCAGACCGGACAGGGGATCGATCGGGGAGCTGTTTTTT. This codes for CASRPDRGSIGELFF.

This chain connects TRBV11-3 to TRBJ2-7; the match to TRBD1 covers 9 bases. Germline V gene sequence: CDR1 SGHNT, CDR2 YENEEA. The CDR3 loop spans 16 amino acids. Trimming at V came to 2 bases and at J to 2 bases, leaving 7 bases not matched to a gene. CDR3 in amino acids: CASSLLGQGSPYEQYF. For the CDR3, the DNA is TGTGCCAGCAGCTTACTCGGACAGGGGAGCCCCTACGAGCAGTACTTC.

The rearrangement uses TRBV20-1 and TRBJ2-7; maybe TRBD2 (5 bases). The CDR3 totals 13 residues. CDR1 and CDR2 from the germline V gene are DFQATT and SNEGSKA (reference sequence). The V end lost 6 bases, the J end lost 4 bases, and 16 bases lay between the germline ends. The CDR3 loop reads CSALAQPAYEQYF. CDR3 in DNA: TGCAGTGCCCTAGCCCAACCGGCTTACGAGCAGTACTTC.